This TCR beta chain was found in a study of response to subunit inactivated influenza vaccine. Study-level points and caveats: T cells newly recruited by each seasonal influenza vaccination are few, the authors suggested.

Using its own MiXCR run on the RT-PCR reads, TCRdb lists one record per CDR3 protein. Of 400,000 to 550,000 distinct CDR3 sequences in the sample, roughly 27% were seen once. A remark on this clonotype: Its antigen is currently unknown.

CDR3 size: 15 residues. V was clipped by 1 base and J by 3 bases, with 12 bases between them. The clonotype was recovered from a man aged 50 or older who received an inactivated influenza vaccine. The rearrangement joins TRBV12-3 or TRBV12-4 to TRBJ1-2; D unclear. The sequencing used CD4+ T cells sorted from PBMCs, collected 4 to 6 days after vaccination. The CDR3 DNA is TGTGCCAGCAGTTTAGGGTCTGGGCAGGACTATGGCTACACCTTC. Translation gives CASSLGSGQDYGYTF.